One T cell receptor (delta chain) is described in this entry. Its cognate antigen is unknown. A far bigger clonotype differs at one base, so this is likely a read error. Other DNA variants within this sample encode the same CDR3. Flow sorting of PBMC yielded separate Vgamma9/Vdelta2+ and Vdelta2-negative gammadelta T cell populations for bulk repertoire analysis. This specimen comes from a study of γδ T cells in repeated Plasmodium falciparum infection. About the study: Timepoints: baseline, immediately before selected infections, and 21 days after every infection. Malian samples came from no-transmission periods or across acute febrile malaria episodes.

Sequencing covered both gamma and delta TCR chains per sample. TCRdb reran clone calling via CATT on the multiplex PCR reads. The table records approximately 60,000 delta-chain clones, around 1.7% of them present only once. Study results and limitations: Vgamma9/Vdelta2+ T cells showed a stable polyclonal repertoire with shared TCRgamma sequences.

CDR1 and CDR2 (germline): TSWWSYY, QGS. V was trimmed by 1 base and J by 2 bases, leaving 35 bases between them. The CDR3 contains 23 residues. The TCR originated in a pool of human donors (malaria-infected and uninfected, not separated). The V and J genes are TRDV1 and TRDJ1; TRDD2 might be the D (5 bases). TCRdb offers no J gene call, so here the DNA was matched to germline to obtain one. The sequenced sample consisted of gamma-delta T cells from blood. The chain's CDR3 is CALGERLNQVVPSCFPSTDKLIF. As DNA, the CDR3 is TGTGCTCTTGGGGAACGCCTAAATCAAGTTGTTCCAAGTTGTTTCCCTTCAACCGATAAACTCATCTTT.